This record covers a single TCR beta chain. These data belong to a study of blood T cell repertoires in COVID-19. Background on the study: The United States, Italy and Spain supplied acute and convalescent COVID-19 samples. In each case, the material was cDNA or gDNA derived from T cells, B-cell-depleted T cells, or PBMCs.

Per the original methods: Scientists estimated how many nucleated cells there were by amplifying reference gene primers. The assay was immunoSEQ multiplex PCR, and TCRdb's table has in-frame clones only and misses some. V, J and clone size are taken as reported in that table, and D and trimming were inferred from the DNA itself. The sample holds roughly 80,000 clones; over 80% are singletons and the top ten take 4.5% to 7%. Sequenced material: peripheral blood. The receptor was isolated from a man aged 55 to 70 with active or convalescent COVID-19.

DNA for the CDR3: TGTGCCAGCAGTAAAAAAACGGGGGGGCAAGAGACCCAGTACTTC. It specifies CASSKKTGGQETQYF. The chain recombines TRBV6-5 with TRBJ2-5, with 8 positions matching TRBD2. V trimming: 5 bases; J trimming: 2 bases; junction bases outside the gene matches: 7. Germline V gene sequence: CDR1 MNHEY, CDR2 SVGAGI. The CDR3 spans 15 residues.